The 9 T cell receptor beta chains reported below all come from one sample, sequenced in a study of shared clonotypes between healthy human individuals. Some clones are missing from TCRdb's copy, which holds only in-frame ones; the method was immunoSEQ multiplex PCR. In the table there are a few million clones, over 85% of which are singletons. Sequencing used naive CD4+ T cells sorted from blood. The subset is: CD45RA+ positively selected. These receptors were taken from a man younger than 35 in good health.

With respect to this clone: Distinct nucleotide sequences in the sample also encode this CDR3. J is TRBJ1-3 and V is TRBV9; D call uncertain. The germline V gene encodes CDR1 SGDLS and CDR2 YYNGEE. This CDR3 spans 14 amino acids. Deletions cut 0 bases from V and 0 bases from J, with 4 bases between. DNA for the CDR3: TGTGCCAGCAGCGTAGCCGGCTCTGGAAACACCATATATTTT. Its translation is CASSVAGSGNTIYF. Supplemented by reference TRBV9 and TRBJ1-3, the full variable domain reads DSGVTQTPKHLITATGQRVTLRCSPRSGDLSVYWYQQSLDQGLQFLIQYYNGEERAKGNILERFSAQQFPDLHSELNLSSLELGDSALYFCASSVAGSGNTIYFGEGSWLTVV.

This CDR3 reads CASTPLIGTDTQYF. For the CDR3, the DNA is TGCGCCAGCACCCCGTTGATTGGCACAGATACGCAGTATTTT. The V call is TRBV5-1, the J call TRBJ2-3; D is uncertain. Germline CDR1 and CDR2: SGHRS and YFSETQ. Trimming pared 6 bases from V and 1 base from J, leaving 12 bases between. The CDR3 has 14 residues. Full variable domain (rest looked up from reference TRBV5-1 and TRBJ2-3): KAGVTQTPRYLIKTRGQQVTLSCSPISGHRSVSWYQQTPGQGLQFLFEYFSETQRNKGNFPGRFSGRQFSNSRSEMNVSTLELGDSALYLCASTPLIGTDTQYFGPGTRLTVL.

This clone was recorded only once. The CDR3 region is CASSTRSSGNTIYF. CDR3 nucleotides: TGTGCCAGTTCGACCAGGAGCTCTGGAAACACCATATATTTT. The chain has TRBV19 and TRBJ1-3; D ambiguous. V lost 8 bases and J lost 0, with 11 bases in between. Germline V gene sequence: CDR1 LNHDA, CDR2 SQIVND (reference sequence). This CDR3 is built from 14 residues.

The chain uses TRBV9 and TRBJ2-7, with 14 positions matching TRBD2. V dropped 0 bases and J dropped 6; count of bases not matched to a gene: 8. The CDR3 loop spans 17 amino acids. The germline V gene encodes CDR1 SGDLS and CDR2 YYNGEE. The CDR3 reads CASSVAGLAGGLAEQYF. CDR3 in DNA: TGTGCCAGCAGCGTAGCTGGACTAGCGGGAGGATTGGCCGAGCAGTACTTC.

This clone has just one count. The chain carries TRBV19 and TRBJ2-3; D may be TRBD1 or TRBD2 (5 bases each). V was clipped by 8 bases and J by 1 base, with 16 bases between them. CDR1 and CDR2 (germline): LNHDA, SQIVND (reference sequence). This CDR3 comprises 15 residues. This CDR3 reads CASGSRGIGTDTQYF. For the CDR3, the DNA is TGTGCCAGTGGTTCGAGGGGTATCGGCACAGATACGCAGTATTTT.

Here the CDR3 DNA reads TGTGCCAGCAGCTTAGACAACTACTCTGGAAACACCATATATTTT. Its translation: CASSLDNYSGNTIYF. The gene calls are TRBV5-4 and TRBJ1-3; no clear D. In germline, CDR1 is SGHNT, CDR2 YYREEE (reference sequence). The CDR3 runs 15 residues. The V end lost 2 bases, the J end lost 0 bases, and 9 bases lay between the germline ends.

The chain has TRBV4-3 and TRBJ1-2; D may be TRBD1 (5 bases). Trimming shortened V by 2 bases and J by 0 bases, and 10 bases separated the two germline ends. The germline V gene has CDR1 LGHNA and CDR2 YSLEER. The CDR3 is made up of 15 amino acids. CDR3 in amino acids: CASSQSGWTNYGYTF. The CDR3 region has the DNA TGCGCCAGCAGCCAATCAGGGTGGACTAACTATGGCTACACCTTC.

This chain connects TRBV10-2 to TRBJ1-2; TRBD1 aligns across 7 bases. CDR3 length: 15 amino acids. In germline, CDR1 is WSHSY, CDR2 SAAADI. V lost 2 bases to trimming and J lost 5 bases; unmatched junction nucleotides: 8. The CDR3: CASSEGDRWGYGYTF. CDR3 DNA sequence: TGCGCCAGCAGTGAGGGGGACAGATGGGGATATGGCTACACCTTC.

The gene calls are TRBV10-2 and TRBJ2-5; 9 bases map to TRBD2. The junction had 6 bases not matched to a gene; V was cut back by 6 bases and J by 4 bases. Germline V gene data show CDR1 as WSHSY and CDR2 as SAAADI. The CDR3 length is 14 residues. CDR3 protein: CASRRGTSLETQYF. CDR3 in DNA: TGCGCCAGCAGGAGAGGGACTAGCTTAGAGACCCAGTACTTC.